One and the same sample provided the 11 T cell receptor beta chains below, sequenced in a study of technical replicates of blood from a few donors. The table came from immunoSEQ multiplex PCR; TCRdb's copy has only in-frame clones and leaves some out. The data show 75,000 to 95,000 clones, around 89% seen once. The sample was T cells isolated from PBMCs. The origin of the receptors is a human donor in good health.

The chain carries TRBV7-3 and TRBJ2-2, with a tentative D call TRBD1 (6 bases). Germline V gives CDR1 SGHTA, CDR2 FQGTGA. V was cut by 0 bases and J by 4 bases, with 15 bases left in between. The CDR3 sequence is 17 residues long. CDR3 nucleotides: TGTGCCAGCAGCTTAACCGGCAGGGGTCACCTCACCGGGGAGCTGTTTTTT. Protein product: CASSLTGRGHLTGELFF.

DNA for the CDR3: TGTGCCAGCAGCGCCCTACGGGACAGGGGAACAGATACGCAGTATTTT. Its protein product is CASSALRDRGTDTQYF. The V and J genes are TRBV5-6 and TRBJ2-3; 10 positions agree with TRBD1. Trimming removed 4 bases from V and 3 bases from J; junction bases left unmatched: 8. The CDR3 spans 16 residues. Germline loops: CDR1 SGHDT, CDR2 YYEEEE.

This clone is labeled as medium-sized (0.01 to 0.1%). The V gene is TRBV6-6, the J gene TRBJ1-1; the D is unclear. CDR3 length: 11 residues. The germline V gene encodes CDR1 MNHNY and CDR2 SVGAGI (reference sequence). V was cut by 6 bases and J by 5 bases, with 7 bases left in between. The DNA of the CDR3 is TGTGCCAGCAGGACGAGGACTGAAGCTTTCTTT. Translation: CASRTRTEAFF.

The chain combines TRBV30 with TRBJ2-1; tentative D call: TRBD2 (5 bases). The germline V and J ends were trimmed by 2 bases and 3 bases, with 14 bases remaining between them. CDR1 and CDR2 (germline): GTSNPN, SVGIG (reference sequence). The CDR3 length is 15 residues. CDR3 loop: CAWSIKASNYNEQFF. CDR3 coding DNA: TGTGCCTGGAGTATAAAGGCTAGCAACTACAATGAGCAGTTCTTC.

V and J are TRBV27 and TRBJ1-2; unclear D gene. The V gene's germline CDR1 is MNHEY and CDR2 SMNVEV (reference sequence). The germline V and J ends were trimmed by 5 bases and 6 bases, with 22 bases remaining between them. The CDR3 is made up of 16 amino acids. The CDR3 reads CASSLGVAGSTNGYTF. In DNA, the CDR3 is TGTGCCAGCAGTCTCGGGGTGGCAGGATCTACTAATGGCTACACCTTC.

This chain uses TRBV28 with TRBJ2-5, with D possibly TRBD2 on 5 matching bases. CDR3 size: 16 residues. The germline CDR1 and CDR2 sequences are MDHEN and SYDVKM. Deletions cut 1 base from V and 4 bases from J, with 16 bases between. CDR3 nucleotides: TGTGCCAGCAGTTTATCCTCCCGGGGTTTTCGAGAGACCCAGTACTTC. Protein product: CASSLSSRGFRETQYF.

The chain uses TRBV4-3 and TRBJ2-7, with TRBD1 as a possible D gene (6 bases). Germline V gives CDR1 LGHNA, CDR2 YSLEER. This CDR3 spans 13 amino acids. Trimming cost V 2 bases and J 3 bases, with 8 bases left between them. The CDR3 DNA follows: TGCGCCAGCAGCCAATACAGGGACTACGAGCAGTACTTC. Translated, it gives CASSQYRDYEQYF.

The chain links TRBV7-8 to TRBJ2-5; D remains ambiguous. Germline V gives CDR1 SGHVS, CDR2 FQNEAQ. This CDR3 is built from 14 residues. Between the trimmed V and J ends, which lost 3 bases and 2 bases, there was a span of 10 bases. The CDR3 DNA is TGTGCCAGCAGCTTTAGGCGGTCTCAAGAGACCCAGTACTTC. As protein: CASSFRRSQETQYF.

This clone was detected only once. This chain connects TRBV14 to TRBJ2-7; possibly TRBD2 for D (6 bases). CDR3 length: 16 amino acids. The V end lost 0 bases, the J end lost 1 base, and 13 bases lay between the germline ends. Germline assignment: CDR1 SGHDN and CDR2 FVKESK. The CDR3 reads CASSQDSGVPSYEQYF. CDR3 DNA sequence: TGTGCCAGCAGCCAAGACTCGGGGGTTCCGTCCTACGAGCAGTACTTC.

The chain combines TRBV2 with TRBJ2-3; TRBD2 matches 7 bases. Looked up from germline, CDR1 is SNHLY and CDR2 is FYNNEI. The CDR3 contains 16 residues. With 4 bases clipped from V and 4 bases from J, the junction kept 11 bases outside the gene matches. The CDR3 spells CASSVSWREGSDTQYF. In nucleotides, the CDR3 is TGTGCCAGCAGTGTCTCATGGAGGGAGGGCTCAGATACGCAGTATTTT.

In this sample, this clone turned up a few times. This chain joins TRBV10-3 and TRBJ1-2; D might be TRBD1 (6 bases). The CDR3 has 15 amino acids. The germline V gene has CDR1 ENHRY and CDR2 SYGVKD. Trimming removed 6 bases from V and 3 bases from J, with 17 bases in between. The CDR3 sequence: CAISRQDGGYYGYTF. Here the CDR3 DNA reads TGTGCCATCAGCCGACAGGATGGAGGTTACTATGGCTACACCTTC.